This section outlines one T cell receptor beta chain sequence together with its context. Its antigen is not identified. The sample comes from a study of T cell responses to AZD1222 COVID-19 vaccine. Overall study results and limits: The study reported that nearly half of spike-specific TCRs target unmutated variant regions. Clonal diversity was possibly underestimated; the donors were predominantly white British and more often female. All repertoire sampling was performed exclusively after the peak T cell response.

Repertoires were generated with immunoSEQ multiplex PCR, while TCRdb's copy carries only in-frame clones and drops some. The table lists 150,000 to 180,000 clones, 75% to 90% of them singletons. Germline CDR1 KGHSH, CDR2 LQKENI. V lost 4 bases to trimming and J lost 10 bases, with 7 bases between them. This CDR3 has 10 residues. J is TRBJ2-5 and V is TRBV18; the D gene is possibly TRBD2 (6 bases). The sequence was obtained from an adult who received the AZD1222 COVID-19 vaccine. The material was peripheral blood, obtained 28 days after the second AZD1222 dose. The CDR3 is CASSREDQYF. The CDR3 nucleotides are TGTGCCAGCTCACGGGAGGACCAGTACTTC.